The 20 T cell receptor beta chains below come from one sample, sequenced in a study of tumor T cells in aggressive B-cell lymphoma. Libraries were prepared by immunoSEQ multiplex PCR; TCRdb keeps only in-frame clonotypes and omits some of them. The table includes about 340 clones, 95% to 98% detected once. Sequencing used tumor tissue. The receptors originated from an adult with diffuse large B cell lymphoma.

The rearrangement joins TRBV7-9 to TRBJ2-3; D is ambiguous. The CDR3 loop spans 14 amino acids. Germline V gene lookup returns CDR1 SEHNR and CDR2 FQNEAQ (reference sequence). Trimming stripped 0 bases from V and 5 bases from J, with 9 bases between. Here the CDR3 reads CASSLAISVDTQYF. The CDR3 nucleotides read TGTGCCAGCAGCTTAGCGATTAGTGTAGATACGCAGTATTTT.

The chain carries TRBV18 and TRBJ1-4; D unresolved. The germline V gene encodes CDR1 KGHSH and CDR2 LQKENI. The CDR3 contains 15 residues. Trimming pared 0 bases from V and 4 bases from J, leaving 9 bases between. CDR3 region: CASSPPEQSNEKLFF. The CDR3 DNA is TGTGCCAGCTCACCACCGGAACAGAGTAATGAAAAACTGTTTTTT.

This chain links TRBV2 with TRBJ1-2; TRBD1 matches 7 bases. Germline V CDR1 and CDR2: SNHLY, FYNNEI. CDR3 length: 15 amino acids. V shed 5 bases, J shed 3 bases, and the junction held 9 bases outside the gene matches. CDR3 in DNA: TGTGCCAGCAGTAGTTTAGGGGGCAGGGACTATGGCTACACCTTC. This encodes CASSSLGGRDYGYTF.

The V and J genes are TRBV30 and TRBJ1-1; the D gene is possibly TRBD1 (6 bases). V lost 5 bases, J lost 2 bases, and 9 bases lay in between. Germline values: CDR1 GTSNPN, CDR2 SVGIG (reference sequence). The CDR3 is 12 amino acids. The CDR3 is CAWGTPNTEAFF. The CDR3 DNA reads as TGTGCCTGGGGGACACCAAACACTGAAGCTTTCTTT.

The chain recombines TRBV2 with TRBJ2-7, with a weak D call TRBD1 (6 bases). The CDR3 is 13 amino acids. Germline loops: CDR1 SNHLY, CDR2 FYNNEI. V was pared by 4 bases and J by 3 bases, with 10 bases between. The CDR3 loop is CASSVGQLYEQYF. The DNA for the CDR3 is TGTGCCAGCAGTGTTGGACAGCTCTACGAGCAGTACTTC.

This clone has only one observation. This chain joins TRBV4-1 and TRBJ1-2; TRBD1 aligns across 7 bases. The CDR3 length is 15 residues. CDR1 and CDR2 (germline): MGHRA, YSYEKL. V lost 6 bases to trimming and J lost 2 bases; unmatched junction nucleotides: 9. The CDR3 DNA reads as TGCGCCAGCAGACAAAGACAGGGTTCGAACTATGGCTACACCTTC. It is translated as CASRQRQGSNYGYTF.

In this sample, this clone turned up once. Here the CDR3 reads CASSRDRGDGYTF. Written as DNA, the CDR3 is TGTGCCAGCAGCCGGGACAGGGGTGATGGCTACACCTTC. The J gene is TRBJ1-2, the V gene TRBV27; 10 bases match TRBD1. V shed 6 bases, J shed 6 bases, and the junction held 4 bases outside the gene matches. The CDR3 loop spans 13 amino acids. Germline loops: CDR1 MNHEY, CDR2 SMNVEV (reference sequence).

The rearrangement links TRBV5-1 to TRBJ2-1; 7 bases align to TRBD1. CDR3 length: 15 amino acids. The V gene end was trimmed by 1 base and the J gene end by 4 bases; junction bases not matched to a gene: 5. Germline-derived CDR1 and CDR2 are SGHRS and YFSETQ. The chain's CDR3 is CASSLTGDSYNEQFF. The CDR3 coding sequence is TGCGCCAGCAGCTTGACAGGGGATAGTTACAATGAGCAGTTCTTC.

The chain couples TRBV14 to TRBJ1-2; D is unresolved. Between the trimmed V and J ends, which lost 2 bases and 4 bases, there was a span of 11 bases. The CDR3 sequence is 14 residues long. Germline CDR1 reads SGHDN; CDR2 reads FVKESK. The CDR3 loop is CASSQFPVSYGYTF. DNA of the CDR3: TGTGCCAGCAGCCAATTTCCAGTCTCCTATGGCTACACCTTC.

V and J are TRBV5-1 and TRBJ1-2, with 11 bases that match TRBD1. After removal of 4 bases from V and 4 bases from J, the junction contained 6 bases not matched to a gene. The CDR3 is 15 residues long. The germline gives CDR1 SGHRS, CDR2 YFSETQ. The chain's CDR3 is CASSRTGGAGYGYTF. CDR3 DNA: TGCGCCAGCAGCAGGACAGGGGGCGCCGGCTATGGCTACACCTTC.

The chain recombines TRBV30 with TRBJ2-3; 7 nucleotides align to TRBD1. From germline, CDR1 is GTSNPN and CDR2 SVGIG (reference sequence). The CDR3 length is 13 residues. The ends lost 5 bases at V and 1 base at J; junction bases unmatched: 3. CDR3 region: CAWGDSRTDTQYF. The CDR3 DNA follows: TGTGCCTGGGGGGACAGTCGCACAGATACGCAGTATTTT.

The chain employs TRBV9 and TRBJ1-3; TRBD1 agrees at 10 bases. With V trimmed by 3 bases and J by 3 bases, 6 bases remained unmatched. This CDR3 contains 16 residues. The germline CDR1 and CDR2 sequences are SGDLS and YYNGEE. CDR3 in amino acids: CASSALTGGSGNTIYF. Here the CDR3 DNA reads TGTGCCAGCAGCGCTTTGACAGGGGGCAGTGGAAACACCATATATTTT.

The chain has TRBV9 and TRBJ2-3, with TRBD1 matching 7 bases. V lost 4 bases to trimming and J lost 4 bases; unmatched junction nucleotides: 9. Germline loops: CDR1 SGDLS, CDR2 YYNGEE. This CDR3 region has 15 residues. The CDR3 region has the DNA TGTGCCAGCAGCTTACAGGGGCAAAGCGCAGATACGCAGTATTTT. Translated, it gives CASSLQGQSADTQYF.

The chain joins TRBV7-2 to TRBJ2-1, with a tentative D call TRBD2 (7 bases). V lost 3 bases to trimming and J lost 6 bases, with 15 bases between them. From germline, CDR1 is SGHTA and CDR2 FQGNSA. The CDR3 totals 15 residues. The CDR3 nucleotides are TGTGCCAGCAGCTTGGGGGGCGGGAGATCCAATGAGCAGTTCTTC. It encodes CASSLGGGRSNEQFF.

The gene calls are TRBV9 and TRBJ1-1; D is unclear. The CDR3 has 13 amino acids. The germline V gene encodes CDR1 SGDLS and CDR2 YYNGEE. V lost 3 bases, J lost 0 bases, and 6 bases lay in between. Here the CDR3 DNA reads TGTGCCAGCAGCGCCGGAGTGAACACTGAAGCTTTCTTT. This encodes CASSAGVNTEAFF.

This chain connects TRBV23-1 to TRBJ2-1; 7 nucleotides match TRBD2. TRBV23-1 is labeled an ORF, and its function is uncertain. Unmatched junction bases numbered 14, after V lost 2 bases and J lost 4 bases. There are 18 residues in the CDR3. The CDR3 DNA is TGCGCCAGCAGTCAACTCGCGCCAAGGCTAGCGGAGTACAATGAGCAGTTCTTC. Protein: CASSQLAPRLAEYNEQFF.

J is TRBJ2-7 and V is TRBV28; D may be TRBD2 (6 bases). Germline V gene lookup returns CDR1 MDHEN and CDR2 SYDVKM. Trimming took 8 bases from V and 5 from J, leaving 13 bases between them. CDR3 length equals 12 residues. The CDR3 DNA sequence: TGTGCCAGCCGGGAGCTGAACCACGAGCAGTACTTC. This gives the protein CASRELNHEQYF. The variable domain in full, completed from reference TRBV28 and TRBJ2-7, reads DVKVTQSSRYLVKRTGEKVFLECVQDMDHENMFWYRQDPGLGLRLIYFSYDVKMKEKGDIPEGYSVSREKKERFSLILESASTNQTSMYLCASRELNHEQYFGPGTRLTVT.

This chain links TRBV19 with TRBJ2-7; 11 bases align to TRBD1. This CDR3 spans 17 amino acids. Germline CDR1 reads LNHDA; CDR2 reads SQIVND (reference sequence). Losses at the gene ends were 6 bases for V and 3 bases for J; bases not matched to a gene: 13. The chain's CDR3 is CASRGGQGDPQGYEQYF. The DNA of the CDR3 is TGTGCCAGTAGGGGGGGACAGGGGGACCCCCAGGGCTACGAGCAGTACTTC.

This chain links TRBV15 with TRBJ2-5; 9 bases align to TRBD2. Germline CDR1 and CDR2: LNHNV and YYDKDF (reference sequence). Trimming took 5 bases from V and 1 from J; bases not matched to a gene: 8. The CDR3 consists of 16 residues. CDR3 residues: CATSGGGLAAQETQYF. As DNA, the CDR3 is TGTGCCACCAGCGGGGGGGGACTAGCAGCCCAAGAGACCCAGTACTTC.

The chain employs TRBV7-9 and TRBJ2-7; D not resolved. The CDR3 covers 14 residues. CDR1 is SEHNR and CDR2 is FQNEAQ in the germline V gene (reference sequence). Trimming removed 5 bases from V and 2 bases from J, with 13 bases in between. The CDR3 region is CASSPGYSTYEQYF. The CDR3 coding sequence is TGTGCCAGCAGCCCAGGATATTCAACCTACGAGCAGTACTTC.